The entry below gives a single T cell receptor (beta chain) sequence along with its context. The junction shows a germline mismatch at one end, possibly a read error. This sample stems from a study of brain metastases from non-small cell lung cancer. The length of the CDR3 is 12 residues. The germline V gene encodes CDR1 SQVTM and CDR2 ANQGSEA. TCRdb's table, derived via immunoSEQ multiplex PCR, lists solely in-frame clones and lacks some. This sample yields roughly 3,600 clones, of which around 95% are seen a single time; roughly 2% belongs to the top ten. This clonotype was sampled from a donor over 35 with non-small cell lung cancer. The sample consisted of tumor-adjacent normal tissue. The chain uses TRBV29-1 and TRBJ1-2, with a weak D call TRBD1 (5 bases). CDR3 nucleotide sequence: TGTAGCGCTACTGACAGCCACTATGGCTACACCTTC. It encodes CSATDSHYGYTF. The complete variable domain, with remaining parts taken from reference TRBV29-1 and TRBJ1-2, reads SAVISQKPSRDICQRGTSLTIQCQVDSQVTMMFWYRQQPGQSLTLIATANQGSEATYESGFVIDKFPISRPNLTFSTLTVSNMSPEDSSIYLCSATDSHYGYTFGSGTRLTVV.